This T cell receptor beta chain was identified during a study of naive and memory T cell subsets. Treatment in this sample: skin biopsy from PPD injection site in Mantoux-positive individual. The library had UMIs added by 3' ligation of an oligonucleotide to TCR cDNA. Cells were not sorted; total RNA input targeted about 1 to 1000 ng. In the case of this clonotype: Its specificity is unknown. This sequence may be a read error, since a much larger clone differs from it by one base.

Study results and caveats: Delayed type IV hypersensitivity infiltration was taken to explain higher tuberculin-site TCR counts.

Four PCR rounds used nested alpha and beta constant region primers plus the SP2 primer. TCRdb recomputed calls from the UMI-ligation and nested PCR reads with MiXCR, one row per CDR3 protein. The sample holds around 30,000 distinct CDR3 sequences; more than 6.5% are singletons and the top ten take over 3%. Sample: skin, taken from a tuberculin skin test site. This clonotype was obtained from an adult in good health.

CDR3 region: CASSPRDSENYGDTF. CDR3 sequence (DNA): TGTGCCAGCAGTCCCCGGGACAGCGAAAACTATGGCGACACCTTC. The gene calls are TRBV6-1 and TRBJ1-2; 7 bases line up with TRBD1. The CDR3 loop spans 15 amino acids. The germline CDR1 and CDR2 sequences are MNHNS and SASEGT.